This T cell receptor (beta chain) appears in the sequencing data of a study of cytomegalovirus exposure and HLA in healthy donors. The germline V gene has CDR1 SGHVS and CDR2 FQNEAQ. Trimming pared 5 bases from V and 7 bases from J, leaving 11 bases between. The CDR3 runs to 13 residues. General study findings and limits: Reportedly, fewer N-insertions than the approximately 610-donor mean appeared in an Asian-associated ancestry cluster in a later analysis.

A multiplex PCR was run with 60 Vbeta primers and 13 Jbeta primers. Repertoires were generated with immunoSEQ multiplex PCR, while TCRdb's copy carries only in-frame clones and drops some. This table holds about 120,000 clones, around 80% found once. On this clone itself: Its antigen is not identified.

Sequencing was carried out using PBMCs. The receptor was isolated from a man aged 25 to 40 in good health and CMV-seropositive. The V gene is TRBV7-8, the J gene TRBJ1-4; weak D call: TRBD1 (6 bases). The CDR3: CASSPNRVEKLFF. DNA of the CDR3: TGTGCCAGCAGCCCTAACAGGGTTGAAAAACTGTTTTTT.